The 7 T cell receptor beta chains given below trace back to one sample, sequenced in a study of T cell clonality in common variable immunodeficiency. Only in-frame clones appear in the TCRdb table, and some are missing; sequencing was by immunoSEQ multiplex PCR. There are 30,000 to 40,000 clones in the sample, none observed a single time. Sequenced input: peripheral blood mononuclear cells. The source is a person aged 18 to 70 in good health.

This clone was picked up many times. The read falls 3 residues short of the CDR3 end, and the missing part is taken from the germline J gene. This rearrangement joins TRBV5-1 to TRBJ2-3, with 10 bases aligning to TRBD2. Germline loops: CDR1 SGHRS, CDR2 YFSETQ. This CDR3 spans 17 amino acids. With 0 bases clipped from V and 5 bases from J, the junction kept 9 bases outside the gene matches. CDR3 residues: CASSLASGSSRGDTQYF. CDR3 DNA (partial): TGCGCCAGCAGCTTGGCTAGCGGGAGTTCCCGCGGAGATACG.

This clone was detected many times. The missing CDR3 end, 3 residues past where the read stops, is filled in from the germline J gene. This sample also contains other DNA sequences that code for the same CDR3. The chain carries TRBV19 and TRBJ2-7; D gene unclear. Germline values: CDR1 LNHDA, CDR2 SQIVND (reference sequence). The length of the CDR3 is 17 residues. Trimming took 0 bases from V and 3 from J, leaving 18 bases between them. The sequenced CDR3 bases are TGTGCCAGTAGTATAGATATTAGTCAGGCCAGCCTCTACGAG. Translating gives CASSIDISQASLYE. The whole CDR3 reads CASSIDISQASLYEQYF.

This clone was seen at least ten times. The read stops 3 residues short of the end of the CDR3; the missing end is completed from the germline J gene. V gene TRBV5-6 combines with J gene TRBJ2-1, with 7 bases matching TRBD2. Trimming cost V 0 bases and J 7 bases; bases outside gene matches: 4. The CDR3 contains 14 residues. Germline CDR1 is SGHDT and CDR2 is YYEEEE. CDR3 in amino acids: CASSLGLAVNEQFF. The DNA read from the CDR3 is TGTGCCAGCAGCTTGGGGCTAGCGGTAAATGAG.

In the case of this clone: Coverage ceases 3 residues before the CDR3 finishes, and the germline J gene fills in the end. The rearrangement joins TRBV2 to TRBJ2-1; 7 bases fit TRBD2. The CDR3 sequence is 15 residues long. Germline values: CDR1 SNHLY, CDR2 FYNNEI. The V segment lost 2 bases and the J segment 7 bases; nucleotides outside the gene matches: 8. The CDR3 loop is CASSEPARGGNEQFF. The part of the CDR3 DNA that was read is TGTGCCAGCAGTGAACCCGCCCGGGGAGGGAATGAG.

Remarks on this clone: The read gets to within 3 residues of the CDR3 end, and the germline J gene fills in the rest. The chain carries TRBV11-2 and TRBJ2-1, with 8 bases fitting TRBD2. V shed 4 bases, J shed 2 bases, and the junction held 4 bases outside the gene matches. Germline values: CDR1 SGHAT, CDR2 FQNNGV. The CDR3 covers 15 residues. Incomplete CDR3 DNA: TGTGCCAGCAGCTACAGCGGGAGTGCCTACAATGAG. This encodes CASSYSGSAYNE. The CDR3 in its entirety is CASSYSGSAYNEQFF.

About this clone: Coverage ceases 3 residues before the CDR3 finishes, and the germline J gene fills in the end. The chain links TRBV7-6 to TRBJ1-2, with TRBD1 identical over 8 bases. Germline-derived CDR1 and CDR2 are SGHVS and FNYEAQ. This CDR3 is 16 amino acids long. The CDR3 loop is CASSLSLAGGKYDYTF. Partial CDR3 DNA: TGTGCCAGCAGCTTATCGCTGGCAGGGGGCAAGTACGAC.

This clone was seen repeatedly, ten times or more. The read gets to within 3 residues of the CDR3 end, and the germline J gene fills in the rest. The rearrangement links TRBV5-1 to TRBJ2-2; D call uncertain. The V end lost 0 bases, the J end lost 1 base, and 10 bases lay between the germline ends. In germline, CDR1 is SGHRS, CDR2 YFSETQ. The CDR3 runs 16 residues. The CDR3 DNA, read in part, is TGCGCCAGCAGCTTGGTGGGCAGGATGAACACCGGGGAG. Translated, it gives CASSLVGRMNTGE. The full CDR3 is CASSLVGRMNTGELFF.